Following are 32 T cell receptor beta chains from one sample sequenced in a study of spatial heterogeneity in lung cancer. As for time point: sample taken at primary tumor resection. Unsorted whole RNA from tumor, nontumor lung or frozen PBMC underwent sequencing. Via MiXCR, TCRdb re-called the 5' RACE reads, giving one row per CDR3 protein. The sample has 4,000 to 6,000 distinct CDR3 sequences; approximately 20% are singletons. The sequencing used normal lung tissue next to the tumor, collected at surgery. The receptors were gathered from a male donor with early-stage non-small cell lung cancer.

In the case of this clonotype: Since the library was made to target alpha chains, this beta chain is a stray read and its abundance is not meaningful. The V and J genes are TRBV7-2 and TRBJ2-7; D possibly corresponds to TRBD2 (6 bases). Looked up from germline, CDR1 is SGHTA and CDR2 is FQGNSA. This CDR3 comprises 16 residues. Trimming removed 1 base at V and 1 base at J, with 14 bases between. CDR3 sequence reads: CASSLVGGSASYEQYF. The CDR3, as DNA: TGTGCCAGCAGCTTAGTGGGGGGTAGTGCTTCCTACGAGCAGTACTTC.

By share, this clonotype counts as medium-sized. Since the library was made to target alpha chains, this beta chain is a stray read and its abundance is not meaningful. This sequence joins TRBV10-3 and TRBJ2-3; TRBD2 matches at 8 bases. This CDR3 region has 18 residues. Germline V gene data show CDR1 as ENHRY and CDR2 as SYGVKD. V dropped 0 bases and J dropped 1; count of bases not matched to a gene: 9. CDR3 loop: CAISESPSGQPGTDTQYF. The CDR3 DNA reads as TGTGCCATCAGTGAGTCTCCTAGCGGGCAACCGGGCACAGATACGCAGTATTTT.

By its share, this clonotype is medium-sized. This beta chain is an off-target read within a library intended for alpha chains, so its frequency means little. The V gene is TRBV28, the J gene TRBJ2-5; D ambiguous. Trimming cost V 5 bases and J 1 base, with 14 bases left between them. The CDR3 covers 15 residues. CDR1 is MDHEN and CDR2 is SYDVKM in the germline V gene. CDR3 region: CASSQLKVLQETQYF. DNA of the CDR3: TGTGCCAGCAGTCAGCTGAAGGTCCTCCAAGAGACCCAGTACTTC.

A remark on this clonotype: Being off target in a library aimed at alpha chains, this beta chain has a size of little meaning. The chain links TRBV27 to TRBJ2-7; 7 nucleotides line up with TRBD2. CDR3 length: 15 amino acids. Looked up from germline, CDR1 is MNHEY and CDR2 is SMNVEV (reference sequence). V dropped 5 bases and J dropped 4; count of bases not matched to a gene: 11. The CDR3 coding sequence is TGTGCCAGCAGTCGCCAATGGCGCGGGGGATACGAGCAGTACTTC. Protein: CASSRQWRGGYEQYF.

In this sample, this clonotype is medium-sized (0.01 to 0.1%). This beta chain slipped into a library made for alpha chains as a stray read, so its size is not meaningful. Here the CDR3 DNA reads TGTGCCAGCAGCCTAAGAGCGGGAGCAGATACGCAGTATTTT. The encoded protein is CASSLRAGADTQYF. This rearrangement joins TRBV7-2 to TRBJ2-3, with 8 positions matching TRBD2. Germline V gene sequence: CDR1 SGHTA, CDR2 FQGNSA. The CDR3 has 14 residues. The J segment lost 4 bases and the V segment lost 5 bases, leaving 5 bases of the junction unmatched. The whole variable domain, filled in from reference TRBV7-2 and TRBJ2-3, reads GAGVSQSPSNKVTEKGKDVELRCDPISGHTALYWYRQSLGQGLEFLIYFQGNSAPDKSGLPSDRFSAERTGGSVSTLTIQRTQQEDSAVYLCASSLRAGADTQYFGPGTRLTVL.

Regarding this clonotype: Little can be read into the size of this beta chain, an off-target read in a library designed for alpha chains. The rearrangement links TRBV20-1 to TRBJ2-1; 7 bases are a match to TRBD2. CDR1 is DFQATT and CDR2 is SNEGSKA in the germline V gene (reference sequence). The CDR3 covers 15 residues. V trimming: 6 bases; J trimming: 3 bases; junction bases outside the gene matches: 11. CDR3 loop: CSAISRSGNYNEQFF. The CDR3 bases are TGCAGTGCCATTTCTCGGAGCGGGAACTACAATGAGCAGTTCTTC.

This clonotype is labeled medium-sized. The size of this beta chain means little, since it is a stray read in a library made for alpha chains. The chain links TRBV7-6 to TRBJ1-3, with 8 positions matching TRBD1. Germline assignment: CDR1 SGHVS and CDR2 FNYEAQ. The CDR3 loop spans 15 amino acids. The V segment lost 4 bases and the J segment 2 bases; nucleotides outside the gene matches: 4. The CDR3 spells CASSSRQGTGNTIYF. The CDR3 DNA sequence: TGTGCCAGCAGCTCCCGACAGGGGACTGGAAACACCATATATTTT.

This clonotype is categorized as medium-sized. With the library built for alpha chains, this beta chain is off target and its frequency is not meaningful. The gene calls are TRBV4-1 and TRBJ2-2, with 12 bases aligning to TRBD2. Germline V lookup: CDR1 MGHRA, CDR2 YSYEKL. Trimming at V came to 0 bases and at J to 5 bases, leaving 13 bases not matched to a gene. This CDR3 is built from 20 residues. CDR3 nucleotide sequence: TGCGCCAGCAGCCAAGATCCATCTAGCGGGGGGGCCCGCGGTACCGGGGAGCTGTTTTTT. This encodes CASSQDPSSGGARGTGELFF.

By share, this clonotype ranks as medium-sized. Found in a library prepared for alpha chains, this beta chain is an off-target read, and its abundance has little meaning. J is TRBJ2-1 and V is TRBV2; possibly TRBD1 for D (5 bases). V shed 4 bases and J shed 4 bases, with 11 bases lying between them. This CDR3 has 14 amino acids. Per the germline V gene, CDR1 is SNHLY and CDR2 is FYNNEI. The CDR3 nucleotides read TGTGCCAGCAGTGCCGGACACGAATACAATGAGCAGTTCTTC. Its translation is CASSAGHEYNEQFF. Supplemented by reference TRBV2 and TRBJ2-1, the full variable domain reads EPEVTQTPSHQVTQMGQEVILRCVPISNHLYFYWYRQILGQKVEFLVSFYNNEISEKSEIFDDQFSVERPDGSNFTLKIRSTKLEDSAMYFCASSAGHEYNEQFFGPGTRLTVL.

Judged by abundance, this clonotype is medium-sized. The library was built for alpha chains, so this beta chain is an off-target read and its size means little. This chain links TRBV27 with TRBJ1-1; TRBD1 is a possible D gene (5 bases). Trimming shortened V by 5 bases and J by 1 base, and 17 bases separated the two germline ends. This CDR3 spans 16 amino acids. From germline, CDR1 is MNHEY and CDR2 SMNVEV (reference sequence). DNA of the CDR3: TGTGCCAGCAGTCTGTTCTTCGAGGGGTCGAACACTGAAGCTTTCTTT. Translated: CASSLFFEGSNTEAFF.

In its sample, this clonotype was seen a few times. For a library built for alpha chains, this beta chain is a stray read; little rests on its size. The chain recombines TRBV28 with TRBJ2-3, with D unclear. V was pared by 2 bases and J by 2 bases, with 8 bases between. CDR3 length: 14 residues. Germline values: CDR1 MDHEN, CDR2 SYDVKM. The CDR3 spells CASSLGINTDTQYF. The DNA of the CDR3 is TGTGCCAGCAGTTTAGGGATTAACACAGATACGCAGTATTTT.

Remarks on this clonotype: This beta chain is a stray read from a library made for alpha chains; its abundance is not meaningful. The chain carries TRBV9 and TRBJ2-7; no reliable D call. V was shortened by 0 bases and J by 0 bases, with 7 bases between the two germline ends. The CDR3 spans 14 residues. CDR1 and CDR2 from the germline V gene are SGDLS and YYNGEE. The CDR3 here is CASSVEVTSYEQYF. The CDR3 DNA reads TGTGCCAGCAGCGTAGAGGTTACCTCCTACGAGCAGTACTTC.

About this clonotype: A library prepared for alpha chains yielded this beta chain as an off-target read; its size is of little meaning. The V gene is TRBV7-7, the J gene TRBJ2-3; the match to TRBD2 covers 11 bases. The germline V gene has CDR1 SSHAT and CDR2 FNYEAQ (reference sequence). The CDR3 is 16 residues long. The J segment lost 4 bases and the V segment lost 4 bases, leaving 7 bases of the junction unmatched. CDR3 sequence: CASSSGLAAVADTQYF. The CDR3 bases are TGTGCCAGCAGCTCGGGACTAGCGGCCGTCGCAGATACGCAGTATTTT.

Note on this clonotype: As an off-target read in a library built for alpha chains, this beta chain has a frequency of little significance. This rearrangement joins TRBV5-1 to TRBJ2-3; D gene uncertain. The CDR3 contains 13 residues. Trimming cost V 8 bases and J 2 bases, with 12 bases left between them. Looked up from germline, CDR1 is SGHRS and CDR2 is YFSETQ. CDR3 DNA sequence: TGCGCCAGTCACAGAAGTCTCACAGATACGCAGTATTTT. It codes for CASHRSLTDTQYF.

Sample share makes this clonotype medium-sized. Since the library was made to target alpha chains, this beta chain is a stray read and its abundance is not meaningful. This rearrangement joins TRBV18 to TRBJ2-5; 13 bases fit TRBD2. The CDR3 is 15 amino acids. Germline V gene lookup returns CDR1 KGHSH and CDR2 LQKENI. With 3 bases clipped from V and 5 bases from J, the junction kept 3 bases outside the gene matches. The CDR3, as DNA: TGTGCCAGCTCACCCGGGACTAGCGGGGAGGAGACCCAGTACTTC. Amino acid sequence: CASSPGTSGEETQYF.

By share of the sample, this clonotype is medium-sized. This beta chain came through as a stray read in a library set up for alpha chains, and its size says little. CDR3 nucleotide sequence: TGTGCCAGTAGTAGGCGGGGGGAACTCACAGATACGCAGTATTTT. Translated: CASSRRGELTDTQYF. The chain combines TRBV19 with TRBJ2-3; 8 positions agree with TRBD2. The J segment lost 2 bases and the V segment lost 4 bases, leaving 5 bases of the junction unmatched. Germline V gene sequence: CDR1 LNHDA, CDR2 SQIVND (reference sequence). The CDR3 covers 15 residues.

Details on this clonotype: This beta chain turned up in a library designed for alpha chains; as an off-target read, its abundance says little. The V and J genes are TRBV27 and TRBJ1-1, with a possible D match to TRBD1 (6 bases). The length of the CDR3 is 16 residues. The germline CDR1 and CDR2 sequences are MNHEY and SMNVEV (reference sequence). The V gene lost 3 bases and the J gene lost 3 bases, with 17 bases spanning the gap. The CDR3 DNA reads as TGTGCCAGCAGTTTCTCTGGTCACAGGGCGGACACTGAAGCTTTCTTT. Translated, it gives CASSFSGHRADTEAFF.

Regarding this clonotype: At one end the junction does not follow the germline gene, possibly because of a read error. This beta chain turned up in a library designed for alpha chains; as an off-target read, its abundance says little. The chain has TRBV4-1 and TRBJ2-1; TRBD2 agrees at 7 bases. The CDR3 runs 15 residues. CDR1 is MGHRA and CDR2 is YSYEKL in the germline V gene. This CDR3 is CASSPAGTTYDEQFF. The CDR3 coding sequence is TGCGCCAGCAGCCCCGCCGGGACTACCTACGATGAGCAGTTCTTC.

Sample share makes this clonotype medium-sized. The library was designed around alpha chains, so this beta chain is a stray read whose abundance carries little weight. This rearrangement joins TRBV7-2 to TRBJ1-1, with D possibly matching TRBD1 (5 bases). The CDR3 has 15 residues. Per the germline V gene, CDR1 is SGHTA and CDR2 is FQGNSA. V was clipped by 1 base and J by 3 bases, with 12 bases between them. This CDR3 is CASSLDGTSDTEAFF. The CDR3 bases are TGTGCCAGCAGCTTAGATGGGACCTCCGACACTGAAGCTTTCTTT.

By its share, this clonotype is medium-sized. This beta chain is off target for a library built for alpha chains, so its abundance means little. The rearrangement uses TRBV18 and TRBJ2-7; D tentatively reads TRBD1 or TRBD2 (5 bases each). The V gene lost 3 bases and the J gene lost 5 bases, with 14 bases spanning the gap. This CDR3 has 14 residues. In germline, CDR1 is KGHSH, CDR2 LQKENI. The CDR3 DNA is TGTGCCAGCTCACCCGGGACGGCAAGCCACGAGCAGTACTTC. Amino acid sequence: CASSPGTASHEQYF. The full variable domain, with the rest looked up from reference TRBV18 and TRBJ2-7, is NAGVMQNPRHLVRRRGQEARLRCSPMKGHSHVYWYRQLPEEGLKFMVYLQKENIIDESGMPKERFSAEFPKEGPSILRIQQVVRGDSAAYFCASSPGTASHEQYFGPGTRLTVT.

Turning to this clonotype: Being off target in a library aimed at alpha chains, this beta chain has a size of little meaning. This chain connects TRBV6-1 to TRBJ2-7, with D possibly TRBD2 on 6 matching bases. Germline values: CDR1 MNHNS, CDR2 SASEGT. Between the trimmed V and J ends, which lost 8 bases and 4 bases, there was a span of 6 bases. This CDR3 has 10 amino acids. Written as DNA, the CDR3 is TGTGCCAGCGCGGGGTACGAGCAGTACTTC. Translation: CASAGYEQYF.

This clonotype is judged medium-sized. The library was designed around alpha chains, so this beta chain is a stray read whose abundance carries little weight. This rearrangement joins TRBV20-1 to TRBJ1-5; maybe TRBD1 (5 bases). Trimming left V 6 bases short and J 9 bases short, with 21 bases between. Germline loops: CDR1 DFQATT, CDR2 SNEGSKA (reference sequence). The CDR3 spans 14 residues. The CDR3 here is CSAGQGREKGPQHF. CDR3 in DNA: TGCAGTGCCGGCCAGGGAAGGGAAAAGGGGCCCCAGCATTTT.

A word on this clonotype: A library prepared for alpha chains yielded this beta chain as an off-target read; its size is of little meaning. The chain combines TRBV10-3 with TRBJ1-5; D remains unclear. V lost 8 bases, J lost 0 bases, and 8 bases lay in between. The germline V gene encodes CDR1 ENHRY and CDR2 SYGVKD. The CDR3 runs 13 residues. The CDR3 region is CAIAAASNQPQHF. In DNA form, the CDR3 reads TGTGCCATCGCAGCAGCTAGCAATCAGCCCCAGCATTTT.

Points on this clonotype: Since it is a stray read in a library aimed at alpha chains, this beta chain has a size that is not meaningful. The genes are TRBV3-1 and TRBJ2-7; TRBD1 might be the D (6 bases). V lost 2 bases, J lost 2 bases, and 10 bases lay in between. The CDR3 is 14 amino acids. Germline V gene sequence: CDR1 LGHDT, CDR2 YNNKEL (reference sequence). The DNA for the CDR3 is TGTGCCAGCAGCCAAATAGGACAGACCTACGAGCAGTACTTC. Translating gives CASSQIGQTYEQYF.

This clonotype is medium-sized in the sample. This beta chain is an off-target read within a library intended for alpha chains, so its frequency means little. This chain connects TRBV7-7 to TRBJ2-5, with D perhaps TRBD1 or TRBD2 (5 bases each). V gave up 5 bases and J gave up 1 base, with 8 bases separating them. The CDR3 is 13 amino acids. The germline CDR1 and CDR2 sequences are SSHAT and FNYEAQ (reference sequence). The CDR3 reads CASSGTPQETQYF. CDR3 sequence (DNA): TGTGCCAGCAGCGGGACGCCCCAAGAGACCCAGTACTTC. Looking up the rest from reference TRBV7-7 and TRBJ2-5 gives the full variable domain: GAGVSQSPRYKVTKRGQDVTLRCDPISSHATLYWYQQALGQGPEFLTYFNYEAQPDKSGLPSDRFSAERPEGSISTLTIQRTEQRDSAMYRCASSGTPQETQYFGPGTRLLVL.

This clonotype was seen once. Since it is a stray read in a library aimed at alpha chains, this beta chain has a size that is not meaningful. The genes are TRBV14 and TRBJ2-1; 9 positions agree with TRBD2. Germline V gives CDR1 SGHDN, CDR2 FVKESK. Trimming removed 2 bases from V and 7 bases from J; junction bases left unmatched: 21. CDR3 size: 20 residues. The CDR3 here is CASSQRTGRLVAGVWNEQFF. The CDR3 region has the DNA TGTGCCAGCAGCCAACGGACAGGAAGGTTGGTAGCGGGAGTCTGGAATGAGCAGTTCTTC.

This clonotype rates as medium-sized. The library was built for alpha chains, so this beta chain is an off-target read and its size means little. V is TRBV7-8 and J is TRBJ2-5, with D possibly matching TRBD1 (5 bases). V was clipped by 0 bases and J by 2 bases, with 13 bases between them. CDR1 is SGHVS, CDR2 FQNEAQ, per germline. The CDR3 sequence is 16 residues long. The CDR3 sequence is CASSLAGSRVQETQYF. The CDR3 bases are TGTGCCAGCAGCTTAGCGGGGTCCAGGGTACAAGAGACCCAGTACTTC.

By share, this clonotype counts as medium-sized. This beta chain is an unintended read in a library built for alpha chains; its size means little. The chain uses TRBV7-9 and TRBJ2-3; 10 bases match TRBD1. The CDR3 runs 15 residues. Germline V gives CDR1 SEHNR, CDR2 FQNEAQ (reference sequence). V gave up 7 bases and J gave up 7 bases; unmatched junction bases: 11. The CDR3 sequence is CASKSGQGTSHTQYF. CDR3 DNA: TGTGCCAGCAAATCGGGACAGGGGACCAGCCATACGCAGTATTTT.

About this clonotype: This beta chain was picked up by a library intended for alpha chains and is off target, so its count carries little meaning. The genes are TRBV7-9 and TRBJ1-3; D gene ambiguous. V lost 3 bases and J lost 3, with 3 bases in between. Germline V gene data show CDR1 as SEHNR and CDR2 as FQNEAQ (reference sequence). CDR3 length equals 12 residues. In DNA, the CDR3 is TGTGCCAGCAGCTTTGGTGGAAACACCATATATTTT. Encoded protein: CASSFGGNTIYF. The variable domain in full, with the rest retrieved from reference TRBV7-9 and TRBJ1-3, is DTGVSQNPRHKITKRGQNVTFRCDPISEHNRLYWYRQTLGQGPEFLTYFQNEAQLEKSRLLSDRFSAERPKGSFSTLEIQRTEQGDSAMYLCASSFGGNTIYFGEGSWLTVV.

This clonotype turned up a few times. This beta chain is an unintended read in a library built for alpha chains; its size means little. This sequence joins TRBV5-1 and TRBJ1-1, with no clear D. V gave up 0 bases and J gave up 1 base, with 4 bases separating them. The germline gives CDR1 SGHRS, CDR2 YFSETQ. The CDR3 is made up of 13 amino acids. The CDR3 DNA is TGCGCCAGCAGCTTGGAGACGAACACTGAAGCTTTCTTT. Translated, it gives CASSLETNTEAFF.

This clonotype is medium-sized (0.01 to 0.1%). This beta chain turned up in a library designed for alpha chains; as an off-target read, its abundance says little. CDR3 DNA: TGTGCCAGCAGTCGCAGGGAGGGGGTAGGGGAAGCTTTCTTT. Its protein is CASSRREGVGEAFF. V is TRBV27 and J is TRBJ1-1; tentative D call: TRBD1 (6 bases). Germline-derived CDR1 and CDR2 are MNHEY and SMNVEV (reference sequence). Trimming took off 5 bases at V and 8 bases at J, with 18 bases between the two ends. This CDR3 region has 14 residues.

This clonotype is medium-sized. Since the library was made to target alpha chains, this beta chain is a stray read and its abundance is not meaningful. CDR3 coding DNA: TGCAGTGCTAGAAAGGGACGGGCGAGCACCGGGGAGCTGTTTTTT. Its protein product is CSARKGRASTGELFF. The chain recombines TRBV20-1 with TRBJ2-2; tentatively, D is TRBD1 or TRBD2 (5 bases each). Germline lookup yields CDR1 DFQATT and CDR2 SNEGSKA (reference sequence). The ends were cut back, 2 bases at V and 4 bases at J, with 14 bases in the middle. The CDR3 has 15 residues.